This T cell receptor (beta chain) was retrieved from a study of shared clonotypes between healthy human individuals (TCRdb year 2020). Notes on the research overall: The cohort comprised a couple of women and a few men aged 18 to 49 years. For each donor, CD4 naive and CD4 memory were each run on three plates, CD8 naive on two plates, and CD8 memory on one plate. To estimate repertoire size and how much clonotype sharing occurs between individuals, the study deeply sequenced the blood TCR repertoires of about five healthy adults. To increase sequencing depth and limit assay-specific biases, different laboratories used diverse techniques to prepare libraries and sequence TCR repertoires. Per donor, leukapheresis produced somewhere between about 0.8 and 9.5 billion PBMCs.

Note on this clone: This receptor's antigen is unknown. Qualities for individual bases were not recorded, and no much larger clone is one base off.

Donors were healthy HIV-negative adults with no recently reported acute infections or vaccinations. Every donor was a Caucasian adult residing in Nashville, Tennessee, USA. CD4+ T cells were enriched by magnetic negative selection; naive cells were then positively selected on CD45RA, and the negative fraction formed the memory subset. After blood collection by leukapheresis, PBMCs were isolated using Ficoll-Histopaque density gradient centrifugation and then cryopreserved in the vapor phase of liquid nitrogen. Analytical flow cytometry was used to check the purity and quantity of each magnetically sorted T cell population. Genomic DNA was isolated from every sorted fraction and measured by UV absorbance on a Nanodrop 2000c. The germline V gene gives CDR1 as SGHAT and CDR2 as FQNNGV. The junction carries 18 bases between V and J, which are trimmed by 5 bases and 4 bases respectively. CDR3 length: 15 amino acids, cysteine to phenylalanine. Just the 45-base CDR3 DNA is kept, in frame starting at base 1.

Using the deep immunoSEQ assay, TCR CDR3 regions were amplified from genomic DNA by multiplex PCR. Extracted genomic DNA from each cell subset was spread evenly across all wells of several immunoSEQ 96-well plates, with each plate serving as a replicate. For sorted subsets, each replicate PCR was loaded with 200 ng genomic DNA, equivalent to 25,000 to 30,000 T cell genomes. The purified libraries were quantified using a Qubit 3.0 fluorometer, sized with a Bioanalyzer 2100, and then quantified again using the KAPA Library Quantification kit. A separate single-read 150-cycle Illumina NextSeq 550 flow cell was used to sequence each immunoSEQ 96-well plate. Under the source paper's analysis protocol: Because the immunoSEQ output held only junctional sequences and lacked quality scores, the filtering could not match the filtering applied to full-length reads. Sequences were annotated with PyIR, a Python wrapper for IgBLAST v1.9, and V/J genes and CDR3 were assigned using IMGT germline references. Reads were filtered out if the reads had weak V/J assignments (E-value above 1e-6), no CDR3, stop codons, out-of-frame junctions, or ambiguous translated residues. A V3J clonotype was defined by an identical inferred V gene, J gene, and CDR3 amino acid sequence. The percentage overlap between two repertoires was calculated by dividing the number of shared unique clonotypes by the size of the smaller repertoire. RTK rarefaction, the Chao1 estimator, and Recon v2.1 estimates of unobserved clonotypes were used to assess repertoire richness. Generation probabilities for all TCRbeta clonotypes obtained by the gDNA method from a handful of donors were computed using OLGA. TCRdb provides this immuneACCESS table in a form limited to in-frame rearrangements. Some clones are lacking; in checked studies, under half of them reflect an unresolved V gene, and why the rest are absent is not known. That table is the source of V, J and clone size, and D and trimming were worked out from the DNA. The sample includes 500,000 to 550,000 clones, with roughly 95% observed a single time. The top ten hold approximately 0.067% of the sample.

Study-wide findings and limitations: Because the study included only a small number of donors, the genetic and exposure-history diversity represented was limited. Clonotypes shared by all four sorted-subset donors showed higher generation probabilities than non-shared clonotypes. Only blood was sampled, and tissue TCR repertoires likely differ from those in blood. Pairwise subsampling led to the expectation that sequencing depth would affect the degree of clonotype sharing among donors. Incomplete sequencing was indicated by rarefaction of sorted-subset datasets, despite the large sequencing depth. Approximately 4.8% of naive CD4, roughly 3.6% of naive CD8, 2.3% of memory CD4, and approximately 0.39% of memory CD8 clonotypes were shared across several donors. Larger estimated clonotype richness was generally found for naive subsets than for memory subsets.

Sequencing was carried out using naive CD4+ T cells sorted from blood. Sample cell subset or site, as interpreted from the label and publication: CD45RA+ positively selected. This TCR was sampled from a woman aged 30 to 39 in good health. This receptor chain uses TRBV11-2 and TRBJ2-7; TRBD2 is possibly the D segment (6 matching bases). The DNA is TGTGCCAGCAGCCCGAGGGCAGGGACTTCTTACGAGCAGTACTTC. This gives the protein CASSPRAGTSYEQYF.